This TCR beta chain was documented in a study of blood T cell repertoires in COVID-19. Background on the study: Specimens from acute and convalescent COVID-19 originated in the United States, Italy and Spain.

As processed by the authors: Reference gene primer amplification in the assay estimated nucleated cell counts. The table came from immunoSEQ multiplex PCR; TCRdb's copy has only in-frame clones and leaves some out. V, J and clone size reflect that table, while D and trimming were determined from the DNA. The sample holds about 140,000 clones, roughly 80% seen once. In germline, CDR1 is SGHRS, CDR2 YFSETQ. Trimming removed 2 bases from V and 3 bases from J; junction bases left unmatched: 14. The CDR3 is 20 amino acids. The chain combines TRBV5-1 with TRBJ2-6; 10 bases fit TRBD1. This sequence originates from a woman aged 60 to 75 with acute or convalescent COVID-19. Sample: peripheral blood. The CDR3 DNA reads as TGCGCCAGCAGCTTCTACTCTACGGGACAGGGGATAAGTGGGGCCAACGTCCTGACTTTC. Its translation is CASSFYSTGQGISGANVLTF.